These 22 T cell receptor beta chains came from one sample sequenced in a study of T cells in localized non-small cell lung cancer. Assay used: immunoSEQ multiplex PCR; TCRdb lists only in-frame clones, some missing. The repertoire consists of 40,000 to 55,000 clones, with over 60% occurring once and the leading ten covering approximately 4%. The sequenced sample was PBMCs, obtained before any cancer treatment. Receptors were obtained from a woman aged 35 to 69 with stage II lung adenocarcinoma.

The chain joins TRBV2 to TRBJ1-5; no firm D call. V was clipped by 7 bases and J by 4 bases, with 14 bases between them. Germline V lookup: CDR1 SNHLY, CDR2 FYNNEI. This CDR3 region has 14 residues. CDR3 in amino acids: CASTRARTNQPQHF. The CDR3 nucleotides are TGTGCCAGCACCCGGGCCAGAACAAATCAGCCCCAGCATTTT. Full variable domain (outside the CDR3, taken from reference TRBV2 and TRBJ1-5): EPEVTQTPSHQVTQMGQEVILRCVPISNHLYFYWYRQILGQKVEFLVSFYNNEISEKSEIFDDQFSVERPDGSNFTLKIRSTKLEDSAMYFCASTRARTNQPQHFGDGTRLSIL.

The gene calls are TRBV6-6 and TRBJ1-2; D uncertain. V was pared by 6 bases and J by 2 bases, with 7 bases between. This CDR3 spans 12 amino acids. Germline-derived CDR1 and CDR2 are MNHNY and SVGAGI (reference sequence). The CDR3 coding sequence is TGTGCCAGCAGCAAAGACAACTATGGCTACACCTTC. Translation gives CASSKDNYGYTF.

In its sample, this clone was seen once. The V and J genes are TRBV6-1 and TRBJ2-7; TRBD2 is a possible D gene (5 bases). In germline, CDR1 is MNHNS, CDR2 SASEGT. With 2 bases removed from V and 6 bases from J, the gap between germline ends came to 11 bases. This CDR3 region has 13 residues. The CDR3 region is CASSELSRGEQYF. The CDR3 DNA sequence: TGTGCCAGCAGTGAACTGTCCCGGGGCGAGCAGTACTTC.

V is TRBV7-9 and J is TRBJ1-5; D call uncertain. V lost 1 base to trimming and J lost 4 bases, with 2 bases between them. The CDR3 is 12 amino acids. Germline V gene data show CDR1 as SEHNR and CDR2 as FQNEAQ (reference sequence). Written as DNA, the CDR3 is TGTGCCAGCAGCTTAGAGAATCAGCCCCAGCATTTT. This codes for CASSLENQPQHF.

V is TRBV7-9 and J is TRBJ1-5, with TRBD1 matching over 10 bases. The germline gives CDR1 SEHNR, CDR2 FQNEAQ (reference sequence). This CDR3 spans 13 amino acids. J gave up 6 bases and V 5 bases, and 1 base lay outside the gene matches. DNA of the CDR3: TGTGCCAGCAGCCGACAGGGGGCTCAGCCCCAGCATTTT. This encodes CASSRQGAQPQHF.

V is TRBV19 and J is TRBJ1-5; a possible D gene is TRBD1 (6 bases). Germline V gene sequence: CDR1 LNHDA, CDR2 SQIVND (reference sequence). The CDR3 extends over 13 amino acids. Trimming removed 5 bases at V and 8 bases at J, with 13 bases between. CDR3 sequence (DNA): TGTGCCAGTAGTTCACAGGGTAGGGAGCCCCAGCATTTT. This translates into CASSSQGREPQHF.

This sequence joins TRBV4-1 and TRBJ2-7, with D perhaps given as TRBD1 or TRBD2 (7 bases each). This CDR3 comprises 15 residues. Trimming took off 4 bases at V and 0 bases at J, with 13 bases between the two ends. Germline values: CDR1 MGHRA, CDR2 YSYEKL. The CDR3 DNA is TGCGCCAGCAGCCCCCCAGGGGGGGTCTCCTACGAGCAGTACTTC. This gives the protein CASSPPGGVSYEQYF.

This chain uses TRBV7-6 with TRBJ2-1, with D perhaps TRBD1 or TRBD2 (5 bases each). The germline gives CDR1 SGHVS, CDR2 FNYEAQ. The CDR3 has 13 amino acids. V lost 5 bases and J lost 6, with 11 bases in between. The CDR3: CASSRGVANEQFF. DNA for the CDR3: TGTGCCAGCAGCCGAGGGGTGGCCAATGAGCAGTTCTTC.

V and J are TRBV6-6 and TRBJ2-2; perhaps D is TRBD1 or TRBD2 (5 bases each). Germline CDR1 is MNHNY and CDR2 is SVGAGI (reference sequence). The ends were cut back, 6 bases at V and 6 bases at J, with 11 bases in the middle. This CDR3 is 13 amino acids long. The CDR3 reads CASSRDPSGELFF. CDR3 bases: TGTGCCAGCAGCCGGGACCCCTCCGGGGAGCTGTTTTTT.

This clone was counted between two and nine times. Other DNA sequences in the sample encode the same CDR3. This rearrangement joins TRBV30 to TRBJ1-3, with D unclear. V was trimmed by 0 bases and J by 4 bases, leaving 4 bases between them. CDR1 is GTSNPN and CDR2 is SVGIG in the germline V gene (reference sequence). This CDR3 contains 12 residues. CDR3 coding DNA: TGTGCCTGGAGTGTACCAGGAAACACCATATATTTT. It specifies CAWSVPGNTIYF.

CDR3: CASRSVRQGARGNQPQHF. CDR3 nucleotide sequence: TGTGCCAGCAGGTCAGTACGACAGGGGGCTCGGGGCAATCAGCCCCAGCATTTT. The gene calls are TRBV28 and TRBJ1-5, with 10 bases matching TRBD1. In germline, CDR1 is MDHEN, CDR2 SYDVKM. This CDR3 region has 18 residues. The V segment lost 6 bases and the J segment 2 bases; nucleotides outside the gene matches: 13. The whole variable domain, remainder taken from reference TRBV28 and TRBJ1-5, is DVKVTQSSRYLVKRTGEKVFLECVQDMDHENMFWYRQDPGLGLRLIYFSYDVKMKEKGDIPEGYSVSREKKERFSLILESASTNQTSMYLCASRSVRQGARGNQPQHFGDGTRLSIL.

This clone is medium-sized within its sample. The gene calls are TRBV6-5 and TRBJ1-1, with TRBD1 matching over 8 bases. With 4 bases clipped from V and 5 bases from J, the junction kept 6 bases outside the gene matches. CDR3 length: 14 residues. Germline V gives CDR1 MNHEY, CDR2 SVGAGI. The CDR3, as DNA: TGTGCCAGCAGTTCGAGCAGGGGGCAAACTGAAGCTTTCTTT. Translating it yields CASSSSRGQTEAFF.

CDR3 in DNA: TGTGCCAGCAGTGACGGGGCGGGACTAGCCTCAGATACGCAGTATTTT. Translating gives CASSDGAGLASDTQYF. The chain uses TRBV6-4 and TRBJ2-3, with 9 bases matching TRBD2. CDR3 size: 16 residues. The germline V gene has CDR1 MRHNA and CDR2 SNTAGT. The J segment lost 4 bases and the V segment lost 2 bases, leaving 7 bases of the junction unmatched.

The rearrangement joins TRBV4-3 to TRBJ1-1; D unclear. V gave up 1 base and J gave up 1 base, with 13 bases separating them. The CDR3 runs to 16 residues. CDR1 LGHNA and CDR2 YSLEER come from the germline V gene. The CDR3 DNA sequence: TGCGCCAGCAGCCAAGCTACGACAACCCAGAACACTGAAGCTTTCTTT. Translating gives CASSQATTTQNTEAFF.

The chain uses TRBV30 and TRBJ2-3; 10 nucleotides agree with TRBD1. The CDR3 runs 15 residues. The trim removed 0 bases at V and 3 bases at J, leaving 3 bases unmatched. Germline assignment: CDR1 GTSNPN and CDR2 SVGIG (reference sequence). The CDR3 DNA is TGTGCCTGGAGTGTCGGGACAGGGGAAACAGATACGCAGTATTTT. This gives the protein CAWSVGTGETDTQYF.

The chain recombines TRBV7-8 with TRBJ2-7, with 8 bases aligning to TRBD1. CDR3 length: 16 amino acids. From germline, CDR1 is SGHVS and CDR2 FQNEAQ. V was clipped by 4 bases and J by 2 bases; unmatched bases: 10. CDR3 residues: CASSSLLGQETYEQYF. CDR3 nucleotides: TGTGCCAGCAGCTCCTTATTGGGACAGGAGACCTACGAGCAGTACTTC.

V gene TRBV5-1 combines with J gene TRBJ2-5, with D possibly being TRBD1 (6 bases). Germline V gives CDR1 SGHRS, CDR2 YFSETQ. This CDR3 comprises 15 residues. V was shortened by 2 bases and J by 3 bases, with 14 bases between the two germline ends. The CDR3 loop reads CASSFLSPGEETQYF. The DNA for the CDR3 is TGCGCCAGCAGCTTCTTAAGCCCAGGGGAAGAGACCCAGTACTTC.

This clone turned up a few times. V and J are TRBV7-9 and TRBJ1-2; 7 bases match TRBD1. Trimming removed 2 bases from V and 4 bases from J; junction bases left unmatched: 4. The CDR3 covers 14 residues. The germline gives CDR1 SEHNR, CDR2 FQNEAQ (reference sequence). This CDR3 reads CASSLTGDLYGYTF. The CDR3 DNA follows: TGTGCCAGCAGCTTAACAGGGGATCTCTATGGCTACACCTTC.

This clone was found a few times. The J gene is TRBJ2-1, the V gene TRBV7-9; 12 nucleotides line up with TRBD2. The V and J ends lost 4 bases and 4 bases, in that order; junction bases with no gene match: 5. The germline CDR1 and CDR2 sequences are SEHNR and FQNEAQ (reference sequence). The CDR3 length is 16 residues. CDR3 loop: CASSSTSGGYYNEQFF. The CDR3 nucleotides read TGTGCCAGCAGCTCGACTAGCGGGGGTTATTACAATGAGCAGTTCTTC.

The gene calls are TRBV30 and TRBJ1-5; D not resolved. This CDR3 comprises 12 residues. V lost 5 bases and J lost 1, with 6 bases in between. Germline CDR1 is GTSNPN and CDR2 is SVGIG (reference sequence). The CDR3 is CAWGSSNQPQHF. The CDR3, as DNA: TGTGCCTGGGGGAGCAGCAATCAGCCCCAGCATTTT.

The chain joins TRBV15 to TRBJ1-5; D is undetermined. Trimming took off 0 bases at V and 6 bases at J, with 9 bases between the two ends. The V gene's germline CDR1 is LNHNV and CDR2 YYDKDF (reference sequence). The CDR3 is 14 amino acids. As DNA, the CDR3 is TGTGCCACCAGCAGAGATAAGATGGGTCAGCCCCAGCATTTT. This codes for CATSRDKMGQPQHF. Filled out from reference TRBV15 and TRBJ1-5, the complete variable domain reads DAMVIQNPRYQVTQFGKPVTLSCSQTLNHNVMYWYQQKSSQAPKLLFHYYDKDFNNEADTPDNFQSRRPNTSFCFLDIRSPGLGDTAMYLCATSRDKMGQPQHFGDGTRLSIL.

This chain's CDR3 is CATSSTHGQGGTDTQYF. DNA for the CDR3: TGTGCCACCAGCAGCACCCACGGACAGGGGGGCACAGATACGCAGTATTTT. The V and J genes are TRBV15 and TRBJ2-3; 10 nucleotides agree with TRBD1. Germline loops: CDR1 LNHNV, CDR2 YYDKDF (reference sequence). There are 17 residues in the CDR3. The J segment lost 1 base and the V segment lost 3 bases, leaving 7 bases of the junction unmatched.